The 19 T cell receptor beta chains given below trace back to one sample, sequenced in a study of T cells after yellow fever vaccination. MiXCR, run by TCRdb on the 5' RACE reads, gives a single entry per CDR3 protein. The sample lists some 550,000 distinct CDR3 sequences, 15% to 20% occurring once. The starting material was PBMCs, obtained 15 days after the yellow fever booster vaccination. The receptors shown here come from a man between 25 and 39 years old who received the YFV17D yellow fever vaccine.

In this sample, this clonotype turned up a few times. V gene TRBV6-1 combines with J gene TRBJ2-1; TRBD2 matches at 10 bases. Germline V gene lookup returns CDR1 MNHNS and CDR2 SASEGT. CDR3 size: 15 residues. Trimming took 7 bases from V and 4 from J; bases not matched to a gene: 7. CDR3 bases: TGTGCCAGCACCCAAGTGGGACTAGCGTACAATGAGCAGTTCTTC. Translated: CASTQVGLAYNEQFF.

The V gene is TRBV30, the J gene TRBJ2-7; possibly TRBD2 for D (7 bases). From germline, CDR1 is GTSNPN and CDR2 SVGIG (reference sequence). V lost 5 bases and J 3 bases, leaving 17 bases between the germline ends. This CDR3 has 14 amino acids. CDR3 in amino acids: CAWHPVGGHYEQYF. Written as DNA, the CDR3 is TGTGCCTGGCACCCGGTCGGGGGGCACTACGAGCAGTACTTC.

The chain uses TRBV9 and TRBJ2-1; TRBD2 agrees at 10 bases. The CDR3 runs 14 residues. Germline-derived CDR1 and CDR2 are SGDLS and YYNGEE. The trim removed 0 bases at V and 8 bases at J, leaving 2 bases unmatched. The CDR3 region has the DNA TGTGCCAGCAGCGTAGCCGGGACTAGCGATGAGCAGTTCTTC. Its protein is CASSVAGTSDEQFF.

V usage is TRBV19 and J usage is TRBJ2-1, with D possibly being TRBD2 (5 bases). CDR1 and CDR2 (germline): LNHDA, SQIVND (reference sequence). Trimming left V 6 bases short and J 0 bases short, with 12 bases between. This CDR3 is built from 15 residues. The CDR3 is CASRRLLDSYNEQFF. CDR3 in DNA: TGTGCCAGTAGGAGACTACTCGACTCCTACAATGAGCAGTTCTTC.

The CDR3 spells CASSQDRGTYEQYF. The CDR3 DNA sequence: TGTGCCAGCAGCCAGGACAGGGGAACTTACGAGCAGTACTTC. The chain joins TRBV7-9 to TRBJ2-7, with 9 bases matching TRBD1. Germline V gives CDR1 SEHNR, CDR2 FQNEAQ (reference sequence). This CDR3 is 14 amino acids long. V gave up 5 bases and J gave up 4 bases; unmatched junction bases: 6.

The chain recombines TRBV24-1 with TRBJ2-1; 12 bases agree with TRBD2. This CDR3 comprises 16 residues. The germline V gene encodes CDR1 KGHDR and CDR2 SFDVKD. The junction had 0 bases not matched to a gene; V was cut back by 0 bases and J by 4 bases. CDR3 DNA sequence: TGTGCCACCAGTGATTTGCTAGCGGGAGGGTACAATGAGCAGTTCTTC. It is translated as CATSDLLAGGYNEQFF.

This clonotype has more than one count but fewer than ten. The gene calls are TRBV6-1 and TRBJ2-7; D call uncertain. The V and J ends lost 0 bases and 6 bases respectively, with 12 bases between them. CDR1 and CDR2 from the germline V gene are MNHNS and SASEGT. This CDR3 has 14 amino acids. The CDR3 DNA follows: TGTGCCAGCAGTGAAGCGCTTCTCTCGGTCGAGCAGTACTTC. It is translated as CASSEALLSVEQYF.

In its sample, this clonotype was seen once. This chain joins TRBV29-1 and TRBJ1-1; tentatively, D is TRBD1 (6 bases). Trimming removed 0 bases at V and 4 bases at J, with 15 bases between. The CDR3 runs 15 residues. In germline, CDR1 is SQVTM, CDR2 ANQGSEA. This chain's CDR3 is CSVEEVPGAVTEAFF. The CDR3, as DNA: TGCAGCGTTGAAGAGGTCCCGGGGGCGGTCACTGAAGCTTTCTTT. The full variable domain, in which reference TRBV29-1 and TRBJ1-1 provide the parts outside the CDR3, is SAVISQKPSRDICQRGTSLTIQCQVDSQVTMMFWYRQQPGQSLTLIATANQGSEATYESGFVIDKFPISRPNLTFSTLTVSNMSPEDSSIYLCSVEEVPGAVTEAFFGQGTRLTVV.

The J gene is TRBJ2-7, the V gene TRBV14, with a weak D call TRBD2 (6 bases). The V gene's germline CDR1 is SGHDN and CDR2 FVKESK. V was cut by 4 bases and J by 6 bases, with 22 bases left in between. The CDR3 runs to 16 residues. The CDR3 region is CASSPFGGPTSGEQYF. CDR3 DNA: TGTGCCAGCAGCCCATTCGGGGGACCTACTTCCGGCGAGCAGTACTTC. Full variable domain (remainder filled in from reference TRBV14 and TRBJ2-7): EAGVTQFPSHSVIEKGQTVTLRCDPISGHDNLYWYRRVMGKEIKFLLHFVKESKQDESGMPNNRFLAERTGGTYSTLKVQPAELEDSGVYFCASSPFGGPTSGEQYFGPGTRLTVT.

This chain connects TRBV15 to TRBJ2-5, with TRBD1 as a possible D gene (7 bases). The V gene lost 1 base and the J gene lost 2 bases, with 11 bases spanning the gap. The CDR3 is made up of 15 amino acids. Germline-derived CDR1 and CDR2 are LNHNV and YYDKDF (reference sequence). CDR3 sequence: CATSRAGGPQETQYF. CDR3 in DNA: TGTGCCACCAGCAGAGCAGGGGGGCCACAAGAGACCCAGTACTTC.

The chain combines TRBV6-2 or TRBV6-3 with TRBJ2-7, with 9 nucleotides matching TRBD1. The ends lost 5 bases at V and 3 bases at J; junction bases unmatched: 8. CDR1 MNHEY and CDR2 SVGEGT come from the germline V gene. The CDR3 is 15 amino acids. The CDR3 is CASSTPGQGFYEQYF. The CDR3 DNA follows: TGTGCCAGCAGTACCCCGGGACAGGGTTTCTACGAGCAGTACTTC.

V usage is TRBV7-2 and J usage is TRBJ1-6; weak D call: TRBD1 (5 bases). V was clipped by 5 bases and J by 7 bases, with 12 bases between them. Germline CDR1 reads SGHTA; CDR2 reads FQGNSA. The CDR3 spans 14 residues. CDR3 loop: CASSLGRGNSPLHF. CDR3 nucleotides: TGTGCCAGCAGCCTGGGACGGGGGAATTCACCCCTCCACTTT.

This clonotype was detected a few times. Germline and junction disagree at one end, which may indicate a read error. The chain is built from TRBV7-7 and TRBJ2-1; the D gene is possibly TRBD2 (6 bases). CDR1 and CDR2 (germline): SSHAT, FNYEAQ (reference sequence). This CDR3 has 14 amino acids. The CDR3 sequence: CASSLAGTFNEQFF. The CDR3 DNA sequence: TGTGCTAGCAGCTTAGCAGGGACTTTTAATGAGCAGTTCTTC. Drawing the rest from reference TRBV7-7 and TRBJ2-1, the complete variable domain is GAGVSQSPRYKVTKRGQDVTLRCDPISSHATLYWYQQALGQGPEFLTYFNYEAQPDKSGLPSDRFSAERPEGSISTLTIQRTEQRDSAMYRCASSLAGTFNEQFFGPGTRLTVL.

The genes are TRBV30 and TRBJ2-2; D might be TRBD2 (5 bases). This CDR3 is 15 amino acids long. Germline assignment: CDR1 GTSNPN and CDR2 SVGIG (reference sequence). Trimming took 2 bases from V and 4 from J, leaving 14 bases between them. CDR3 bases: TGTGCCTGGAGTTCTGGGCGGGTTCGCACCGGGGAGCTGTTTTTT. Translation gives CAWSSGRVRTGELFF. Drawing the rest from reference TRBV30 and TRBJ2-2, the complete variable domain is SQTIHQWPATLVQPVGSPLSLECTVEGTSNPNLYWYRQAAGRGLQLLFYSVGIGQISSEVPQNLSASRPQDRQFILSSKKLLLSDSGFYLCAWSSGRVRTGELFFGEGSRLTVL.

In its sample, this clonotype was seen a few times. The genes are TRBV4-2 and TRBJ2-1; D not certain. CDR1 and CDR2 from the germline V gene are LGHNA and YNFKEQ. V was trimmed by 0 bases and J by 0 bases, leaving 9 bases between them. The CDR3 has 16 amino acids. The CDR3 DNA reads as TGTGCCAGCAGCCAAGAGGGTGGGAACTCCTACAATGAGCAGTTCTTC. It yields the protein CASSQEGGNSYNEQFF.

This clonotype was picked up a small number of times. Here the CDR3 reads CASGGTSGTSTDTQYF. The CDR3 DNA is TGTGCCAGCGGCGGGACTAGCGGGACTAGCACAGATACGCAGTATTTT. V gene TRBV6-2 or TRBV6-3 combines with J gene TRBJ2-3; 13 bases are shared with TRBD2. This CDR3 has 16 residues. Trimming took 8 bases from V and 0 from J; bases not matched to a gene: 5. Germline V gene data show CDR1 as MNHEY and CDR2 as SVGEGT.

The sample holds a few counts of this clonotype. The chain recombines TRBV19 with TRBJ1-2; D unclear. The CDR3 has 11 amino acids. Per germline, CDR1 LNHDA and CDR2 SQIVND (reference sequence). Trimming removed 6 bases at V and 8 bases at J, with 10 bases between. CDR3 coding DNA: TGTGCCAGTAGCGGGTCCGTAGGCTACACCTTC. This gives the protein CASSGSVGYTF.

This sequence joins TRBV5-5 and TRBJ2-4; D remains ambiguous. Germline-derived CDR1 and CDR2 are SGHKS and YYEKEE (reference sequence). Trimming pared 0 bases from V and 0 bases from J, leaving 4 bases between. The CDR3 covers 14 residues. In DNA form, the CDR3 reads TGTGCCAGCAGCTTGGCCTTAGCCAAAAACATTCAGTACTTC. This translates into CASSLALAKNIQYF.

The DNA for the CDR3 is TGTGCCAGTCGACAGGGGATCTCCTACGAGCAGTACTTC. Translation gives CASRQGISYEQYF. The V gene is TRBV6-1, the J gene TRBJ2-7, with 8 bases aligning to TRBD1. The germline CDR1 and CDR2 sequences are MNHNS and SASEGT. V dropped 9 bases and J dropped 0; count of bases not matched to a gene: 4. This CDR3 region has 13 residues.